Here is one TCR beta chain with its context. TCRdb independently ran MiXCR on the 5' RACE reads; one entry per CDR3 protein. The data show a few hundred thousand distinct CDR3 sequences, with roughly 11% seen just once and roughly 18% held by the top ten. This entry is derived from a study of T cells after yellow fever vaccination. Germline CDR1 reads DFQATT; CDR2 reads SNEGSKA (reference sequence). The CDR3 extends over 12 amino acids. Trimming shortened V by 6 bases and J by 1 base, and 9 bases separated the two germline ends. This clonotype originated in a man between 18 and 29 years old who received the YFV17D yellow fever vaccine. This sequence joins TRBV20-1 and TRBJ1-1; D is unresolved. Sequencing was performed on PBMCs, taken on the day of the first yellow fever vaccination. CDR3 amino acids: CSAAPRNTEAFF. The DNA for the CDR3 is TGCAGTGCAGCGCCTAGGAACACTGAAGCTTTCTTT.